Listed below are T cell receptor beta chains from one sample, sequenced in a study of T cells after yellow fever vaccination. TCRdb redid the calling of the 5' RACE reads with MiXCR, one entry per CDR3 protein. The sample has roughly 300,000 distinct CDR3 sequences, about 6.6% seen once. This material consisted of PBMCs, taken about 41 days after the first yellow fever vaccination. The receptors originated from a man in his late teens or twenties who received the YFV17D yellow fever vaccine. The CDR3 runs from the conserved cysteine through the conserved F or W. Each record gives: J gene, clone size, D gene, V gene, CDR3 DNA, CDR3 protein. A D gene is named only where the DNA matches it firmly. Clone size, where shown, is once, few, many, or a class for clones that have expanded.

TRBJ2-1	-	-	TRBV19	TGTGCCAGTAGTTACCTCCCGGGGAGGAGCTCCTACAATGAGCAGTTCTTC	CASSYLPGRSSYNEQFF
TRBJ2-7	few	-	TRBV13	TGTGCCAGCAGCCCCGGGGCCGTAGGGTCCACAAGCGACGAGCAGTACTTC	CASSPGAVGSTSDEQYF
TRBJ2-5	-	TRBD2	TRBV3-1	TGTGCCAGCAGCCCCAAGAGCGGGGGGGTAGGAGAGACCCAGTACTTC	CASSPKSGGVGETQYF
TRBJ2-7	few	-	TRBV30	TGTGCCTGGAGAGAGGGGACTGGTGTCTCCGAGCAGTACTTC	CAWREGTGVSEQYF
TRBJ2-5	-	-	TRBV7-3	TGTGCCAGCAGCTTAGAGAACTCGGAGACCCAGTACTTC	CASSLENSETQYF
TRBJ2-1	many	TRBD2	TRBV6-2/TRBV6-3	TGTGCCAGCAGAGAGTGGGCGGGGGATCACAATGAGCAGTTCTTC	CASREWAGDHNEQFF
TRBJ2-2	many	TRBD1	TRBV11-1	TGTGCCAGCAGCTCCCTCTTCCAAATGGACAGGGCCTACACCGGGGAGCTGTTTTTT	CASSSLFQMDRAYTGELFF
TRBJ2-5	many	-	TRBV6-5	TGTGCCAGCAGTTACCTTGTAGGTGGAGGGGAGACCCAGTACTTC	CASSYLVGGGETQYF
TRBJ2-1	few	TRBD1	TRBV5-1	TGCGCCAGCAGCTCCTTTGGTGGTAGGGACAGTTTTTTCAATGAGCAGTTCTTC	CASSSFGGRDSFFNEQFF
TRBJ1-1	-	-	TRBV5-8	TGTGCCAGCAGCTTACCAAGGACGATGATGAACACTGAAGCTTTCTTT	CASSLPRTMMNTEAFF
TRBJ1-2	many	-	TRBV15	TGTGCCACCAGCCGCCTCGTCAACTATGGCTACACCTTC	CATSRLVNYGYTF
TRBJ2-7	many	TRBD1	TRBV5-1	TGCGCCAGCAGCTTCACCGGGACAGGGAGCTCCTACGAGCAGTACTTC	CASSFTGTGSSYEQYF
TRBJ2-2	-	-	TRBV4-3	TGCGCCAGCAGCCAAGATGCACAGAATACCGGGGAGCTGTTTTTT	CASSQDAQNTGELFF
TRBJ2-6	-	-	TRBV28	TGTGCCAGCCACTCGAGCTCTGGGGCCAACGTCCTGACTTTC	CASHSSSGANVLTF
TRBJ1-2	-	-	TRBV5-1	TGCGCCAGCAGCTTTGAACGGAACTATGGCTACACCTTC	CASSFERNYGYTF
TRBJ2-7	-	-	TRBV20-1	TGCAGTGCGGGGATTGGGGGAGGCGAGCAGTACTTC	CSAGIGGGEQYF
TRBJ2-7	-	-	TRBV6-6	TGTGCCAGCAGTCGGACATACGAGCAGTACTTC	CASSRTYEQYF
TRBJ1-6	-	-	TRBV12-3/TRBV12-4	TGTGCCAGCAGCCCGGGACCCCGGTTACCCCTCCACTTT	CASSPGPRLPLHF
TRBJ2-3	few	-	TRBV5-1	TGCGCCAGCAGGGACAGCGATCTTAGCACAGATACGCAGTATTTT	CASRDSDLSTDTQYF
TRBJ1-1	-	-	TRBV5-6	TGTGCCAGCAGCCCCCTGGCGGGCGGTTCGAACACTGAAGCTTTCTTT	CASSPLAGGSNTEAFF
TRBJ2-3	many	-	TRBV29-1	TGCAGCGTTTCACGGGGCCCTGCCCAGTATTTT	CSVSRGPAQYF
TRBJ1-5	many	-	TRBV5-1	TGCGCCAGCAGCGCGGAGGGGGGCCAGCCCCAGCATTTT	CASSAEGGQPQHF
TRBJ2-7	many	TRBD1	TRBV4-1	TGCGCCAGCAGCGAGGGGACAGTGACAACCTACGAGCAGTACTTC	CASSEGTVTTYEQYF
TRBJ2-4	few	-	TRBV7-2	TGTGCCAGCAGCTTACTAGGGGCCAAAAACATTCAGTACTTC	CASSLLGAKNIQYF
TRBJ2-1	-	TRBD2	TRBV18	TGTGCCAGCTCACACGGACTAGCGGGGTACAATGAGCAGTTCTTC	CASSHGLAGYNEQFF
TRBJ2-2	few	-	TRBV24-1	TGTGCCACCAGTGATTCCCAGGGGAAAAACGCCGGGGAGCTGTTTTTT	CATSDSQGKNAGELFF
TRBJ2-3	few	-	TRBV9	TGTGCCAGCAGCGTAGGACTAGGGAGCACAGATACGCAGTATTTT	CASSVGLGSTDTQYF
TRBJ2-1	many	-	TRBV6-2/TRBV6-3	TGTGCCAGCAGTTACAGGGAAAACAATGAGCAGTTCTTC	CASSYRENNEQFF
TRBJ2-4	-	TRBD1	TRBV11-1	TGTGCCAGCAGCTCCTCCAGGGACAGGGAAATACTAGCCAAAAACATTCAGTACTTC	CASSSSRDREILAKNIQYF
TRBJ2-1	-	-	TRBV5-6	TGTGCCAGCAGCTTGGGGGGACTGAGCGGGTCACTTAATGAGCAGTTCTTC	CASSLGGLSGSLNEQFF
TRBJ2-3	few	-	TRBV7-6	TGTGCCAGCAGCTTACCGGATCGAACAGATACGCAGTATTTT	CASSLPDRTDTQYF
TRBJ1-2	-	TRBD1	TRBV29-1	TGCAGCGTACAGGGGTCCCTTACTAACTATGGCTACACCTTC	CSVQGSLTNYGYTF
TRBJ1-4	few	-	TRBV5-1	TGCGCCAGCAGCTTGAGAGGGAACCATGAAAAACTGTTTTTT	CASSLRGNHEKLFF
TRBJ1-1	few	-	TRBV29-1	TGCAGCGTTGGGTTCATGAACACTGAAGCTTTCTTT	CSVGFMNTEAFF
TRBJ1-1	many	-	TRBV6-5	TGTGCCAGCAGTCAGGACGGCCAAGAAGCTTTCTTT	CASSQDGQEAFF
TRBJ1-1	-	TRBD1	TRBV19	TGTGCCAGTAGTGACGGACAGGCCTCCAACACTGAAGCTTTCTTT	CASSDGQASNTEAFF
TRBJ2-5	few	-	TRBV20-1	TGCAGTGCTAGAGCGGCCCCCGGGGCAGAGACCCAGTACTTC	CSARAAPGAETQYF
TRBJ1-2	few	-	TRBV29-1	TGCAGCGTTGAATTTCGGCACAGTCGGAACCTCGATGGCTACACCTTC	CSVEFRHSRNLDGYTF
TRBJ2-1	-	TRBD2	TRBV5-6	TGTGCCAGCAGCTTGGAGCGGGGGGTATCCTACAATGAGCAGTTCTTC	CASSLERGVSYNEQFF
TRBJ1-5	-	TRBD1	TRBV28	TGTGCCAGCAGTTCAAGACAGGGGGCCAAGCAGCCCCAGCATTTT	CASSSRQGAKQPQHF
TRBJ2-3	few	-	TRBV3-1	TGTGCCAGCAGACTCGGGGTCGGGACGCAGTATTTT	CASRLGVGTQYF
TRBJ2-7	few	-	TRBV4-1	TGCGCCAGCAGCCAAGTCACGGATTCTTCCTACGAGCAGTACTTC	CASSQVTDSSYEQYF
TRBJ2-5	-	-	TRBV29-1	TGCAGCGCCACGGGAGCAGGAGGATTCCAAGAGACCCAGTACTTC	CSATGAGGFQETQYF